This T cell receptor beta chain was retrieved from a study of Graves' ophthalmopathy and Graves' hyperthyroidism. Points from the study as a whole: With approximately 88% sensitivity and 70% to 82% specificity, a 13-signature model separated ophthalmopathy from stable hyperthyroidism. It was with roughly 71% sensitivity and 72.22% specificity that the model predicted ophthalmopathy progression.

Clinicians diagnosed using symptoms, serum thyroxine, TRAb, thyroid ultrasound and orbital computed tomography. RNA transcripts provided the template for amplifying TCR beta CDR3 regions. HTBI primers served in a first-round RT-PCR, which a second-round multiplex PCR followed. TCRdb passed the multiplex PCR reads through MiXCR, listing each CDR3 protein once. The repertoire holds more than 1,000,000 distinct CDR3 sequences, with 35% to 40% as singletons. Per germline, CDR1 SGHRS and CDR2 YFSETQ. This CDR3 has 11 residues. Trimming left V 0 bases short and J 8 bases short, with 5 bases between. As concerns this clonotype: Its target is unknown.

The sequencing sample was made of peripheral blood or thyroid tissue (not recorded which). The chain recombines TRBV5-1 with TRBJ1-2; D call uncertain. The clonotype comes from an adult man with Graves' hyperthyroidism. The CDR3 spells CASSLGEGYTF. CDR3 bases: TGCGCCAGCAGCTTGGGAGAGGGCTACACCTTC.